This T cell receptor (beta chain) originates from a study of cytomegalovirus exposure and HLA in healthy donors (dated by TCRdb to 2017 to 2019). Looking at the study overall: An earlier analysis of more than 550 of the donors reported around 280 Gb of sequence data and some 110 million unique TCR beta sequences obtained from 150 million to 200 million T cells. Among a few hundred genotyped donors of the cohort, an average of around 240,000 unique TCR beta nucleotide sequences were sequenced per donor, roughly a sixth of them non-productive. Roughly 5 DR-DQ haplotypes were treated as single units for association and clustering because of strong linkage in the cohort. All discovery cohort repertoires had been generated using a single sequencing platform. Besides the first cohort of approximately 670 subjects, a separate validation cohort made up of 95 to 150 different subjects was used. Both class I and class II loci were covered by HLA typing, at four-digit resolution. The study was designed to test whether signatures of past pathogen exposure could be identified by cataloging public T cell receptors. Approximately 310 gigabases of sequencing data and roughly 81 million unique TCR sequences made up an early release that covered several hundred HLA-typed donors. In the later analysis, no new phenotypic data were used to find candidate immune exposures; instead, reliance was placed on TCR beta sequences and their occurrence across donors. Genome-wide SNP genotypes for about 65% of the 666 donors were used in a later genetic analysis, which treated that subset as a discovery cohort. Donor age, sex, ethnicity and CMV serostatus were collected together with the repertoire data. A later analysis re-examined previously published TCR beta repertoires from just over 650 donors and added high-resolution HLA genotyping to investigate patterns of TCR occurrence. Among the roughly 390 genotyped donors, under 90% belonged to the genetic ancestry cluster associated with self-reported Caucasian donors. An earlier analysis of more than 450 of the donors used high-throughput TCR beta sequencing to judge whether each TCR beta V gene segment behaved as functional or pseudogenic. The number of donors typed differed by locus, with roughly 620-630 for A, B, C, DRB1 and DQB1, 522 for DQA1, over 600 for DPA1, and some 440 for DPB1. The study used immunosequencing to profile the T cell repertoires of 600 to 850 subjects and linked those repertoires to cytomegalovirus serostatus. High-throughput TCR immunosequencing, statistical association of individual TCRs with disease status, and machine learning were combined to predict cytomegalovirus infection status.

The library relied on the immunoSEQ multiplex PCR assay. The multiplex PCR relied on a mix of 60 forward primers for TCR Vbeta segments and 13 reverse primers for TCR Jbeta segments. The CDR3 region of rearranged TCR beta genes was amplified from genomic DNA by a multiplex PCR assay. On the Illumina HiSeq System, the amplified TCR beta libraries were sequenced as 87-base-pair reads. Per the authors' processing: A later analysis tallied 75 million to 85 million unique TCR beta chains across the 660 or so repertoires, and about 12 million of those chains were shared by two or more donors. Raw reads were error-corrected and collapsed into unique sequences with a nearest-neighbor algorithm that merged closely related sequences to remove PCR and sequencing errors. V, D and J gene segments were assigned by aligning CDR3 sequences to IMGT reference sequences. For a sequence to be retained, a match of at least six nucleotides to both a V gene segment and a J gene segment was required. A rearrangement counted as productive if the CDR3 had no stop codons and remained in frame with V and J, and every other rearrangement counted as non-productive. Following IMGT convention, CDR3 was defined as the stretch from the second conserved V-encoded cysteine up to the conserved J-encoded phenylalanine. In an earlier analysis of more than 550 of the donors, sequences lacking an unambiguous match to a single V gene segment were excluded. In an earlier analysis of approximately 550 of the donors, V segments were called functional above 56.7% productive rearrangements and were called segregating when the between-donor standard deviation exceeded 5%. A statistical classification framework was developed to diagnose cytomegalovirus status using the catalog of TCR beta chain sequences. In a later analysis, TCR nucleotide sequences were compared against IMGT/GENE-DB human TR gene sequences so that V and J genes could be assigned. In a later analysis, CDR3 sequences and most-parsimonious VDJ recombination scenarios were assigned using the TCRdist pipeline. A later analysis defined each TCR beta chain by its CDR3 amino acid sequence plus V-gene family, and excluded reads lacking a unique V-gene family. As a way to deal with suspected cross-contamination and a sequencing artifact, a later analysis dropped 450 to 700 nucleotide sequences that were highly shared and had low generation probability. In a later analysis, a clonal expansion index was calculated for each public chain from normalized within-repertoire ranks of inferred template counts. Generation probabilities in a later analysis came from a VDJ recombination model fitted to out-of-frame rearrangements, and those results were checked against IGoR. A later analysis scored TCR-TCR, TCR-HLA and TCR-CMV co-occurrence with hypergeometric tests, applying a repertoire-size bias correction to TCR pairs. False discovery rates were estimated in a later analysis by permuting HLA or CMV assignments 20 times. A later analysis grouped co-occurring TCRs with DBSCAN, adding TCRdist sequence similarity when clustering within HLA-allele-positive subsets. For co-occurrence clustering, repertoires with fewer than 30,000 or more than 120,000 public chains were excluded, along with a handful of repertoires with anomalous nucleotide sharing. In TCRdb, the immuneACCESS table is reduced to in-frame sequences with V and J assigned. These tables do not hold every clone; where another copy was compared, an unresolved V gene accounts for under half, and the others remain unexplained. The DNA gave D and trimming, while V, J and clone size come from that table. The sample table records tens of thousands of clones. 3.5% to 5% of the sample is held by the ten biggest clonotypes.

In total, approximately 610 healthy bone marrow donors made up the cohort. All cohort members were sampled while nominally healthy, although unrecorded immune exposures were likely present. The donor tested CMV seropositive, placing the donor among the roughly 300 seropositive members of the cohort. Each donor provided a peripheral blood sample, and peripheral blood mononuclear cells were used for TCR beta sequencing. Genomic DNA extraction from the blood cell samples was performed with the Qiagen DNeasy Blood Extraction Kit. Regarding this clone: No antigen is known for it. A junction end diverges from the germline sequence, so it may reflect a read error.

Paper-wide results and their limitations: A later genetic analysis associated a missense DCLRE1C variant with V-gene and J-gene trimming of TCR beta chains, and an independent cohort replicated the association. Because some donors lacked HLA typing at each locus, the association tests relied only on the typed subset. Several of the top co-occurrence clusters appeared to be linked to parvovirus B19, influenza, CMV and Epstein-Barr virus, according to a later analysis. Only TCR beta chains were sequenced in this cohort, and the absence of alpha or paired-chain data limited detectable features. A later analysis found that HLA-associated TCR beta chains were more clonally expanded and had lower generation probabilities than equally common non-associated chains. In a later analysis, the rate of TCR association differed among HLA loci, with DRB1 alleles having the most associated TCRs and HLA-C alleles having the fewest. According to a later genetic analysis, donors in an Asian-associated ancestry cluster had fewer N-insertions in productive TCRs than the approximately 650-donor mean. A total of 164 TCR beta chains were listed by the study as associated with cytomegalovirus. Correlated functional status among segregating V segments might reflect linkage disequilibrium, but an unknown experimental factor could not be ruled out. Broadly in line with IMGT annotations, most TCR beta V segments showed up in productive rearrangements about 87% or about 30% of the time in an earlier analysis of approximately 600 of the donors. The authors suggested that the approach could potentially be generalized to other disease states and immunological phenotypes. The presence/absence analyses assumed that sequencing depth was roughly uniform across donors, and that assumption may not be true. When HLA alleles, especially DR and DQ, strongly co-occurred, TCR associations were difficult to assign to individual alleles. Because counts were too low, seventeen rarely observed V segments, including chromosome 9 orphons, were left out of the earlier analysis of about 500 of the donors. The 87-base-pair reads could not distinguish some IMGT-functional V segments, including TRBV6-2 and TRBV6-3, so those segments were excluded. Specific HLA alleles were associated with some 15,000 TCR beta sequences at a false discovery rate of 0.05 in a later analysis. The classifier was reported to diagnose cytomegalovirus status with high specificity and sensitivity in both the original and validation cohorts. While some public TCRs were present in many individuals, most TCR sequences turned up only very rarely across donors. A cluster of highly shared sequence variants was judged likely to be a technical artifact of the sequencing pipeline. For the cohort, immune exposure information was limited to CMV serostatus. A further reported finding was that TCR beta sequences accurately predicted the HLA-A and HLA-B alleles for most subjects in the first cohort. Most CMV-associated TCR beta chains appeared to be HLA-restricted in a later analysis, and the HLA associations seemed to be driven largely by CMV exposure. A few of the identified cytomegalovirus-associated TCR beta chains were confirmed in vitro to be specific for cytomegalovirus antigens.

Reading from cysteine to phenylalanine, the CDR3 counts 13 amino acids. Only the CDR3 part of the read is kept: 39 bases, read in frame from the first base. The germline V gene (reference sequence) specifies GTSNPN as CDR1 and SVGIG as CDR2. Sequenced sample: PBMCs. The V and J genes are TRBV30 and TRBJ2-3, with a weak D call of TRBD2 (5 bases match). The receptor's source is a middle-aged woman in good health and CMV-seropositive. This receptor carries the CDR3 CAWTRGNTDKQYF. In nucleotide form, the sequence is TGTGCCTGGACTCGGGGAAACACAGATAAGCAGTATTTT. The full variable domain, with segments outside the CDR3 supplied by the reference TRBV30 and TRBJ2-3 proteins, appears as SQTIHQWPATLVQPVGSPLSLECTVEGTSNPNLYWYRQAAGRGLQLLFYSVGIGQISSEVPQNLSASRPQDRQFILSSKKLLLSDSGFYLCAWTRGNTDKQYFGPGTRLTVL.